This entry lists 32 T cell receptor beta chains sequenced from one sample in a study of T cell responses to AZD1222 COVID-19 vaccine (dated by TCRdb to the early 2020s). Reading the label with the study, this specimen's time point is: about 28 days (+/-7) after the second vaccine dose. The library was prepared using the immunoSEQ multiplex PCR assay. TCRdb obtained this table from immuneACCESS and retained in-frame rearrangements with V and J assigned. These tables miss some clones; where compared with another copy, unresolved V genes account for less than half of the shortfall, and the remainder is unexplained. This sample is represented by 150,000 to 200,000 clones; approximately 86% of them were singletons. In total, the top ten clones hold around 10% of the sample. Source: peripheral blood, taken 28 days after the second AZD1222 dose. Every receptor here comes from an adult who received the AZD1222 COVID-19 vaccine.

The chain employs TRBV19 and TRBJ2-1, with a weak D call TRBD2 (6 bases). The CDR3 has 13 amino acids. Germline CDR1 reads LNHDA; CDR2 reads SQIVND (reference sequence). Trimming removed 1 base from V and 7 bases from J, with 8 bases in between. CDR3 protein: CASSIGRGNEQFF. The CDR3 coding sequence is TGTGCCAGTAGTATAGGCCGGGGGAATGAGCAGTTCTTC.

The V and J genes are TRBV10-3 and TRBJ2-7, with 8 bases aligning to TRBD1. CDR1 is ENHRY and CDR2 is SYGVKD in the germline V gene. This CDR3 comprises 13 residues. The J segment lost 2 bases and the V segment lost 8 bases, leaving 5 bases of the junction unmatched. CDR3 region: CAIEGTGTYEQYF. CDR3 in DNA: TGTGCCATCGAGGGGACAGGAACCTACGAGCAGTACTTC.

The chain couples TRBV15 to TRBJ1-2; unclear D gene. This CDR3 is built from 13 residues. CDR1 and CDR2 from the germline V gene are LNHNV and YYDKDF (reference sequence). Trimming shortened V by 0 bases and J by 8 bases, and 10 bases separated the two germline ends. CDR3 coding DNA: TGTGCCACCAGCAGAGATCTGAGCCTAGGCTACACCTTC. Its translation: CATSRDLSLGYTF. Based on the CDR3 plus reference TRBV15 and TRBJ1-2, the full variable domain is DAMVIQNPRYQVTQFGKPVTLSCSQTLNHNVMYWYQQKSSQAPKLLFHYYDKDFNNEADTPDNFQSRRPNTSFCFLDIRSPGLGDTAMYLCATSRDLSLGYTFGSGTRLTVV.

A single count supports this clone. The chain couples TRBV3-1 (or the pseudogene TRBV3-2) to TRBJ1-1; D gene ambiguous. Germline CDR1 reads LGHDT; CDR2 reads YNNKEL (reference sequence). The V and J ends lost 1 base and 2 bases respectively, with 8 bases between them. The CDR3 has 14 amino acids. CDR3 loop: CASSQGLSNTEAFF. The DNA for the CDR3 is TGTGCCAGCAGCCAAGGACTGAGCAACACTGAAGCTTTCTTT.

This clone was seen only once. CDR3 region: CASSPQWGDTDTQYF. CDR3 DNA sequence: TGCGCCAGCAGCCCTCAGTGGGGGGACACAGATACGCAGTATTTT. The V call is TRBV5-1, the J call TRBJ2-3; D is perhaps TRBD2 (6 bases). CDR3 length: 15 residues. CDR1 SGHRS and CDR2 YFSETQ come from the germline V gene. Trimming stripped 4 bases from V and 2 bases from J, with 14 bases between.

This sequence joins TRBV28 and TRBJ1-2; 9 nucleotides line up with TRBD1. This CDR3 has 13 residues. V was clipped by 7 bases and J by 4 bases; unmatched bases: 4. The germline gives CDR1 MDHEN, CDR2 SYDVKM. CDR3 in amino acids: CASMGDRAYGYTF. The CDR3 DNA is TGTGCCAGCATGGGGGACAGGGCCTATGGCTACACCTTC.

This sequence joins TRBV6-5 and TRBJ2-7; D is perhaps TRBD1 (5 bases). The CDR3 runs to 13 residues. The germline V gene has CDR1 MNHEY and CDR2 SVGAGI. The ends were cut back, 6 bases at V and 2 bases at J, with 11 bases in the middle. This chain's CDR3 is CASRRQLTYEQYF. The CDR3 region has the DNA TGTGCCAGCAGACGACAGCTAACCTACGAGCAGTACTTC.

V is TRBV29-1 and J is TRBJ1-1, with 8 bases matching TRBD1. V shed 7 bases, J shed 8 bases, and the junction held 12 bases outside the gene matches. The CDR3 is 13 residues long. The germline gives CDR1 SQVTM, CDR2 ANQGSEA. The CDR3: CSATGQAQLEAFF. For the CDR3, the DNA is TGCAGCGCGACGGGACAGGCTCAACTCGAAGCTTTCTTT.

The chain joins TRBV5-1 to TRBJ2-7, with 10 bases that match TRBD2. Germline loops: CDR1 SGHRS, CDR2 YFSETQ. The CDR3 sequence is 15 residues long. The ends lost 4 bases at V and 2 bases at J; junction bases unmatched: 6. The CDR3, as DNA: TGCGCCAGCAGCCCCGGACTAGCGGCCGCCTACGAGCAGTACTTC. Translation gives CASSPGLAAAYEQYF.

This rearrangement joins TRBV6-4 to TRBJ1-6; 8 bases line up with TRBD1. Unmatched junction bases numbered 11, after V lost 2 bases and J lost 5 bases. Germline loops: CDR1 MRHNA, CDR2 SNTAGT. The CDR3 runs to 18 residues. The CDR3 coding sequence is TGTGCCAGCAGTGACCCAAAGCGGGACAGGAGTGATAATTCACCCCTCCACTTT. This sequence encodes CASSDPKRDRSDNSPLHF.

The chain uses TRBV5-4 and TRBJ1-1; possibly TRBD1 for D (5 bases). Looked up from germline, CDR1 is SGHNT and CDR2 is YYREEE (reference sequence). This CDR3 is 13 amino acids long. V shed 3 bases and J shed 5 bases, with 11 bases lying between them. Written as DNA, the CDR3 is TGTGCCAGCAGCTCCGGGGGGAGGACTGAAGCTTTCTTT. Protein: CASSSGGRTEAFF.

This clone was detected only a few times. The chain couples TRBV18 to TRBJ2-7; either TRBD1 or TRBD2 may fit D (5 bases each). The CDR3 totals 14 residues. Trimming pared 6 bases from V and 1 base from J, leaving 13 bases between. Germline CDR1 is KGHSH and CDR2 is LQKENI. In DNA form, the CDR3 reads TGTGCCAGCTCCAATCGGGACGGGTCCTACGAGCAGTACTTC. Residues: CASSNRDGSYEQYF.

The genes are TRBV4-2 and TRBJ1-1; D uncertain. There are 14 residues in the CDR3. Per the germline V gene, CDR1 is LGHNA and CDR2 is YNFKEQ. Trimming cost V 3 bases and J 6 bases, with 14 bases left between them. The CDR3: CASSQEPRGPEAFF. The CDR3 coding sequence is TGTGCCAGCAGCCAGGAGCCGAGAGGTCCTGAAGCTTTCTTT.

The V and J genes are TRBV29-1 and TRBJ1-2; perhaps TRBD1 as D (5 bases). This CDR3 spans 12 amino acids. The germline gives CDR1 SQVTM, CDR2 ANQGSEA. Trimming pared 4 bases from V and 4 bases from J, leaving 10 bases between. The CDR3 spells CSVADSTYGYTF. The DNA for the CDR3 is TGCAGCGTTGCTGACAGTACCTATGGCTACACCTTC.

The gene calls are TRBV28 and TRBJ2-7; TRBD1 matches at 7 bases. From germline, CDR1 is MDHEN and CDR2 SYDVKM. This CDR3 region has 13 residues. V dropped 8 bases and J dropped 2; count of bases not matched to a gene: 6. DNA for the CDR3: TGTGCCAGCCTTCGACAGGGAACCTACGAGCAGTACTTC. Its protein product is CASLRQGTYEQYF.

This clone was counted a few times. J is TRBJ1-5 and V is TRBV19, with 7 positions matching TRBD1. V shed 6 bases, J shed 3 bases, and the junction held 11 bases outside the gene matches. There are 16 residues in the CDR3. The germline V gene encodes CDR1 LNHDA and CDR2 SQIVND (reference sequence). CDR3 in DNA: TGTGCCAGTAGGACCACCGGGACAGCTAACAATCAGCCCCAGCATTTT. This gives the protein CASRTTGTANNQPQHF.

The rearrangement joins TRBV6-5 to TRBJ1-5, with unresolved D. Trimming cost V 0 bases and J 0 bases, with 6 bases left between them. Germline V lookup: CDR1 MNHEY, CDR2 SVGAGI. This CDR3 region has 15 residues. The CDR3 DNA follows: TGTGCCAGCAGTTACTCTTTATCTAGCAATCAGCCCCAGCATTTT. The encoded protein is CASSYSLSSNQPQHF.

The V and J genes are TRBV19 and TRBJ2-2; TRBD1 or TRBD2 may be the D gene (6 bases each). The CDR3 consists of 16 residues. Trimming shortened V by 2 bases and J by 0 bases, and 10 bases separated the two germline ends. Germline CDR1 is LNHDA and CDR2 is SQIVND (reference sequence). CDR3 bases: TGTGCCAGTAGTATATCCGGGGGCTCGAACACCGGGGAGCTGTTTTTT. This codes for CASSISGGSNTGELFF.

The genes are TRBV4-3 and TRBJ1-6; D is ambiguous. V lost 0 bases and J lost 0, with 9 bases in between. The CDR3 covers 17 residues. The V gene's germline CDR1 is LGHNA and CDR2 YSLEER. The CDR3 loop is CASSQDPVSSYNSPLHF. CDR3 nucleotide sequence: TGCGCCAGCAGCCAAGATCCAGTAAGCTCCTATAATTCACCCCTCCACTTT.

The genes are TRBV3-1 (or the pseudogene TRBV3-2) and TRBJ2-7, with D unresolved. Germline CDR1 and CDR2: LGHDT and YNNKEL (reference sequence). The V and J ends lost 0 bases and 1 base respectively, with 10 bases between them. CDR3 size: 15 residues. The CDR3: CASSQDGSRSYEQYF. In DNA form, the CDR3 reads TGTGCCAGCAGCCAAGATGGATCCAGATCCTACGAGCAGTACTTC.

This chain uses TRBV5-8 with TRBJ2-5; 8 bases match TRBD1. J was trimmed by 5 bases and V by 0 bases; bases with no gene match: 3. Germline-derived CDR1 and CDR2 are SGHTS and YDEGEE. This CDR3 has 14 amino acids. Here the CDR3 reads CASSLGQGKETQYF. The CDR3 region has the DNA TGTGCCAGCAGCTTGGGACAGGGGAAGGAGACCCAGTACTTC.

The V call is TRBV6-6, the J call TRBJ2-7, with D possibly matching TRBD1 (6 bases). The V gene lost 6 bases and the J gene lost 0 bases, with 12 bases spanning the gap. The CDR3 length is 14 residues. Germline CDR1 reads MNHNY; CDR2 reads SVGAGI (reference sequence). CDR3 residues: CASRSDRSSYEQYF. CDR3 bases: TGTGCCAGCAGATCAGACAGGAGCTCCTACGAGCAGTACTTC.

The gene calls are TRBV5-4 and TRBJ2-7; D is unresolved. V was shortened by 4 bases and J by 6 bases, with 14 bases between the two germline ends. CDR3 length: 13 residues. CDR1 and CDR2 from the germline V gene are SGHNT and YYREEE (reference sequence). The CDR3 region is CASSGLPTREQYF. In nucleotides, the CDR3 is TGTGCCAGCAGCGGGCTCCCGACACGCGAGCAGTACTTC.

The rearrangement uses TRBV5-1 and TRBJ1-2, with 7 nucleotides matching TRBD1. CDR1 is SGHRS and CDR2 is YFSETQ in the germline V gene. The V segment lost 0 bases and the J segment 8 bases; nucleotides outside the gene matches: 7. This CDR3 is built from 14 residues. The CDR3 sequence is CASSLGDREGGYTF. The CDR3 DNA reads TGCGCCAGCAGCTTGGGCGACAGGGAGGGAGGCTACACCTTC.

The gene calls are TRBV9 and TRBJ2-2, with D maybe TRBD1 (6 bases). V was trimmed by 0 bases and J by 2 bases, leaving 8 bases between them. Germline lookup yields CDR1 SGDLS and CDR2 YYNGEE. This CDR3 has 15 residues. In DNA form, the CDR3 reads TGTGCCAGCAGCGTAGTAGGGGGTAACACCGGGGAGCTGTTTTTT. Translation: CASSVVGGNTGELFF. Supplemented by reference TRBV9 and TRBJ2-2, the full variable domain reads DSGVTQTPKHLITATGQRVTLRCSPRSGDLSVYWYQQSLDQGLQFLIQYYNGEERAKGNILERFSAQQFPDLHSELNLSSLELGDSALYFCASSVVGGNTGELFFGEGSRLTVL.

V is TRBV7-8 and J is TRBJ2-7; 12 positions agree with TRBD1. The CDR3 is made up of 15 amino acids. Germline CDR1 and CDR2: SGHVS and FQNEAQ. The junction had 7 bases not matched to a gene; V was cut back by 5 bases and J by 5 bases. CDR3 sequence reads: CASSPEGTGGHEQYF. CDR3 bases: TGTGCCAGCAGCCCAGAAGGGACAGGGGGCCACGAGCAGTACTTC.

The CDR3 nucleotides are TGTGCCAGCAGTTTGACAGGGAGGGTCACTGAAGCTTTCTTT. Amino acids: CASSLTGRVTEAFF. The rearrangement uses TRBV27 and TRBJ1-1, with 7 positions matching TRBD1. CDR3 length: 14 amino acids. Trimming cost V 3 bases and J 4 bases; bases outside gene matches: 5. Germline V gene sequence: CDR1 MNHEY, CDR2 SMNVEV (reference sequence).

The chain recombines TRBV10-3 with TRBJ1-1; D gene ambiguous. The CDR3 contains 15 residues. The germline CDR1 and CDR2 sequences are ENHRY and SYGVKD. Trimming cost V 7 bases and J 3 bases, with 18 bases left between them. For the CDR3, the DNA is TGTGCCATCATGGATACAACCCGGCAGTACACTGAAGCTTTCTTT. Residues: CAIMDTTRQYTEAFF.

This clone was seen just once. The chain carries TRBV19 and TRBJ1-5; a possible D gene is TRBD1 (6 bases). There are 12 residues in the CDR3. The germline CDR1 and CDR2 sequences are LNHDA and SQIVND (reference sequence). V lost 7 bases and J 9 bases, leaving 13 bases between the germline ends. The CDR3 loop is CASTQGTRPQHF. CDR3 in DNA: TGTGCCAGTACCCAGGGGACAAGGCCCCAGCATTTT.

J is TRBJ1-4 and V is TRBV6-5; 7 bases line up with TRBD1. V lost 6 bases to trimming and J lost 4 bases; unmatched junction nucleotides: 8. The V gene's germline CDR1 is MNHEY and CDR2 SVGAGI. This CDR3 region has 15 residues. CDR3 in amino acids: CASSRGTVGNEKLFF. The CDR3 DNA sequence: TGTGCCAGCAGCCGAGGGACAGTTGGTAATGAAAAACTGTTTTTT.

The rearrangement joins TRBV5-1 to TRBJ1-6; no reliable D call. CDR1 and CDR2 from the germline V gene are SGHRS and YFSETQ. The CDR3 runs 13 residues. Trimming took off 4 bases at V and 3 bases at J, with 5 bases between the two ends. Written as DNA, the CDR3 is TGCGCCAGCAGCGTGGACTATAATTCACCCCTCCACTTT. Protein product: CASSVDYNSPLHF. The whole variable domain, remainder taken from reference TRBV5-1 and TRBJ1-6, is KAGVTQTPRYLIKTRGQQVTLSCSPISGHRSVSWYQQTPGQGLQFLFEYFSETQRNKGNFPGRFSGRQFSNSRSEMNVSTLELGDSALYLCASSVDYNSPLHFGNGTRLTVT.

The chain uses TRBV6-4 and TRBJ2-3, with D unresolved. The germline V gene encodes CDR1 MRHNA and CDR2 SNTAGT. Between the trimmed V and J ends, which lost 6 bases and 2 bases, there was a span of 12 bases. CDR3 size: 14 residues. The DNA of the CDR3 is TGTGCCAGCAGCCCTAACCTCTACACAGATACGCAGTATTTT. It is translated as CASSPNLYTDTQYF.